Described below is a single TCR beta chain sequence and its context. This record comes from a study of blood T cells in healthy people across ages. CDR1 is SGHRS and CDR2 is YFSETQ in the germline V gene. The CDR3 extends over 15 amino acids. V shed 5 bases and J shed 6 bases, with 20 bases lying between them. The authors ran a second PCR of roughly 6 to 12 cycles using a sample-barcoded 5' primer and a J-beta primer mix. All cDNA molecules were each tagged by a template-switch adaptor with 12 random nucleotides. TCRdb re-called the 5' RACE reads through MiXCR, storing one row per CDR3 protein. The profile shows more than 750,000 distinct CDR3 sequences, about 27% of them singletons. Separately, the same data were catalogued under a study of T cells of mothers and their children.

Specimen: blood. This chain links TRBV5-1 with TRBJ1-2; a possible D gene is TRBD1 (5 bases). The clonotype comes from a woman in her thirties or forties in good health. CDR3: CASSLSTGTPDGYTF. The CDR3 region has the DNA TGCGCCAGCAGTCTTAGTACCGGGACGCCGGATGGCTACACCTTC. Full variable domain (outside the CDR3, taken from reference TRBV5-1 and TRBJ1-2): KAGVTQTPRYLIKTRGQQVTLSCSPISGHRSVSWYQQTPGQGLQFLFEYFSETQRNKGNFPGRFSGRQFSNSRSEMNVSTLELGDSALYLCASSLSTGTPDGYTFGSGTRLTVV.